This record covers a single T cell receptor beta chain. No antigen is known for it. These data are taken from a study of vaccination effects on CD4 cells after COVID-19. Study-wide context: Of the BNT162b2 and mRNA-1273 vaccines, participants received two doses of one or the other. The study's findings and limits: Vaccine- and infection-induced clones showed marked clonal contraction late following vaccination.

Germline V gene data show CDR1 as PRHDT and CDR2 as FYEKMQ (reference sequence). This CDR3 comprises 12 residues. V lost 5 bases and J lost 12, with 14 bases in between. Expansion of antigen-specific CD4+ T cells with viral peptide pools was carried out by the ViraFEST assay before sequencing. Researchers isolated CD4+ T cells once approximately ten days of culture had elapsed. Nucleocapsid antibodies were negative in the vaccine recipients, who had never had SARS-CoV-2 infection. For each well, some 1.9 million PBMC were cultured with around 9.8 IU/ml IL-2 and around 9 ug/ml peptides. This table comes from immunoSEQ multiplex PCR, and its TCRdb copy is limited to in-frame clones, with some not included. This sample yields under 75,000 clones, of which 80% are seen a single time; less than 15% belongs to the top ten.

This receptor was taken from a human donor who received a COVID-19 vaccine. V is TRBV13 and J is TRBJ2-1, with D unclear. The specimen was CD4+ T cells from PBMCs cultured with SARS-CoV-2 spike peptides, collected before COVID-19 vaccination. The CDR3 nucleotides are TGTGCCAGCAGCCTTACGATAGGTAGGCAGTTCTTC. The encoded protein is CASSLTIGRQFF. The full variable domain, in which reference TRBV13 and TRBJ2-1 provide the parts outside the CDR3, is AAGVIQSPRHLIKEKRETATLKCYPIPRHDTVYWYQQGPGQDPQFLISFYEKMQSDKGSIPDRFSAQQFSDYHSELNMSSLELGDSALYFCASSLTIGRQFFGPGTRLTVL.